The TCR beta chain described here comes from a study of regulatory T cells in long-lasting Graves disease. At the level of the study: Graves' cases, newly diagnosed, had used antithyroid drugs under 3 months.

The CDR3 is 17 residues long. Germline V gene data show CDR1 as MNHEY and CDR2 as SMNVEV (reference sequence). With V trimmed by 3 bases and J by 8 bases, 13 bases remained unmatched. A few counts support this clonotype. Building the TCR beta libraries relied on iRepertoire HTBI primers, and CDR3 regions underwent Arm-PCR. A single record per CDR3 protein comes from TCRdb applying MiXCR to the multiplex PCR reads. The data contain fewer than 550,000 distinct CDR3 sequences, roughly 15% of them singletons. The time point: newly diagnosed GD, antithyroid drugs for less than 3 months. After RNA was extracted from PBMCs, the TCR library was made from it. The data also belong to a second study, concerning T cells in Graves' hyperthyroidism and ophthalmopathy.

The clonotype comes from a woman aged 35-60 years with Graves disease. Sequenced material: peripheral blood mononuclear cells (PBMCs), taken at new diagnosis, from a patient treated with antithyroid drugs. The chain employs TRBV27 and TRBJ1-4, with 9 bases aligning to TRBD1. The CDR3 region has the DNA TGTGCCAGCAGTTTCACACCCGGACAGGGGAAAAGCGAAAAACTGTTTTTT. This codes for CASSFTPGQGKSEKLFF.